The clone carrying this T cell receptor (beta chain) rates as large. Individually, TCR cDNA molecules were each labelled with a unique molecular identifier. One entry per CDR3 protein, called by TCRdb with MiXCR from the 5' RACE reads. The sample shows 3,000 or so distinct CDR3 sequences, about 7.9% of them seen only once. Time point noted: sample taken at primary tumor resection. Samples came from 70 to 80 TRACERx patients with untreated early-stage lung cancer. From tumor, nontumor lung or frozen PBMC, whole RNA was taken unsorted for sequencing. This entry is derived from a study of spatial heterogeneity in lung cancer. Losses at the gene ends were 5 bases for V and 7 bases for J; bases not matched to a gene: 5. CDR3 length: 13 residues. Germline CDR1 reads GTSNPN; CDR2 reads SVGIG (reference sequence).

The sample was normal lung tissue next to the tumor, taken at surgery. The sequence derives from a male donor with early-stage non-small cell lung cancer. The rearrangement links TRBV30 to TRBJ1-6, with 7 nucleotides matching TRBD1. The DNA of the CDR3 is TGTGCCTGGGGGGGACAGCGGAATTCACCCCTCCACTTT. This encodes CAWGGQRNSPLHF.